A single sample gave rise to the 17 T cell receptor beta chains below, sequenced in a study of CD4 T cell repertoires in COVID-19. Measured with immunoSEQ multiplex PCR; TCRdb has only the in-frame clones, and not every one. The table records approximately 75,000 clones, about 83% of them present only once. The starting material was CD4+ T cells from peripheral blood, obtained after recovery from COVID-19. The receptors stem from a human donor who had COVID-19.

The V gene is TRBV6-5, the J gene TRBJ2-7, with D uncertain. V lost 8 bases and J 7 bases, leaving 18 bases between the germline ends. Germline values: CDR1 MNHEY, CDR2 SVGAGI. This CDR3 has 13 amino acids. The CDR3 sequence is CASAPTRLVEQYF. CDR3 nucleotides: TGTGCCAGCGCCCCGACGAGATTGGTAGAGCAGTACTTC.

This rearrangement joins TRBV10-3 to TRBJ1-5; possible D gene TRBD1, 5 bases. V lost 0 bases, J lost 6 bases, and 9 bases lay in between. Germline loops: CDR1 ENHRY, CDR2 SYGVKD. The CDR3 runs 14 residues. The CDR3 DNA is TGTGCCATCAGTGAGTCTAGCGGGGGTCAGCCCCAGCATTTT. This gives the protein CAISESSGGQPQHF.

V and J are TRBV2 and TRBJ1-2; the D gene is possibly TRBD1 (5 bases). The CDR3 extends over 13 amino acids. V lost 2 bases to trimming and J lost 8 bases, with 12 bases between them. Germline lookup yields CDR1 SNHLY and CDR2 FYNNEI. CDR3 sequence reads: CASSEQGSVGYTF. CDR3 DNA sequence: TGTGCCAGCAGTGAACAGGGATCAGTCGGCTACACCTTC.

The chain combines TRBV19 with TRBJ1-1, with 9 bases that match TRBD1. The CDR3 is made up of 13 amino acids. In germline, CDR1 is LNHDA, CDR2 SQIVND (reference sequence). The ends lost 3 bases at V and 5 bases at J; junction bases unmatched: 1. CDR3 coding DNA: TGTGCCAGTAGTATTGGACAGGGGACTGAAGCTTTCTTT. The encoded protein is CASSIGQGTEAFF.

The chain joins TRBV4-1 to TRBJ2-7; the D call may be TRBD1 or TRBD2 (6 bases each). Between the trimmed V and J ends, which lost 4 bases and 4 bases, there was a span of 17 bases. Germline-derived CDR1 and CDR2 are MGHRA and YSYEKL. CDR3 length: 15 residues. The CDR3 loop reads CASSPIGGGAYEQYF. CDR3 nucleotides: TGCGCCAGCAGCCCAATTGGGGGCGGGGCGTACGAGCAGTACTTC.

The chain has TRBV19 and TRBJ2-7, with D perhaps TRBD1 (5 bases). The CDR3 is 14 amino acids. V was shortened by 3 bases and J by 0 bases, with 9 bases between the two germline ends. CDR1 and CDR2 from the germline V gene are LNHDA and SQIVND (reference sequence). This chain's CDR3 is CASSIMGPSYEQYF. The DNA for the CDR3 is TGTGCCAGTAGTATTATGGGGCCCTCCTACGAGCAGTACTTC.

V usage is TRBV5-8 and J usage is TRBJ2-7, with D possibly being TRBD2 (5 bases). This CDR3 spans 12 amino acids. Germline V lookup: CDR1 SGHTS, CDR2 YDEGEE. The CDR3 DNA follows: TGTGCGAGCGGCCTATCCACCTACGAGCAGTACTTC. This encodes CASGLSTYEQYF. Full variable domain (missing parts from reference TRBV5-8 and TRBJ2-7): EAGVTQSPTHLIKTRGQQATLRCSPISGHTSVYWYQQALGLGLQFLLWYDEGEERNRGNFPPRFSGRQFPNYSSELNVNALELEDSALYLCASGLSTYEQYFGPGTRLTVT.

Worth noting for this clone: The junction does not match germline at one end; this may be a read error. The chain couples TRBV6-5 to TRBJ1-1; TRBD1 agrees at 9 bases. The CDR3 is made up of 15 amino acids. Germline CDR1 and CDR2: MNHEY and SVGAGI. The CDR3: CASTLREAGQGETFF. The CDR3, as DNA: TGTGCCAGCACTCTAAGGGAAGCGGGACAGGGTGAAACTTTCTTT.

The rearrangement uses TRBV9 and TRBJ2-5, with D possibly being TRBD1 (6 bases). The CDR3 covers 15 residues. The germline V gene encodes CDR1 SGDLS and CDR2 YYNGEE. V shed 1 base and J shed 5 bases, with 15 bases lying between them. The DNA of the CDR3 is TGTGCCAGCAGCGTAACGCCGACAGGTCTCGAGACCCAGTACTTC. Its translation is CASSVTPTGLETQYF.

There are a few counts of this clone. V usage is TRBV7-3 and J usage is TRBJ2-7; no clear D. The V gene's germline CDR1 is SGHTA and CDR2 FQGTGA. The CDR3 consists of 13 residues. Between the trimmed V and J ends, which lost 5 bases and 6 bases, there was a span of 14 bases. CDR3 amino acids: CASSPEALSEQYF. CDR3 DNA sequence: TGTGCCAGCAGCCCAGAGGCCCTCTCCGAGCAGTACTTC.

The chain employs TRBV19 and TRBJ2-7; 9 bases fit TRBD2. CDR1 and CDR2 (germline): LNHDA, SQIVND (reference sequence). CDR3 length: 16 amino acids. Trimming took 3 bases from V and 2 from J; bases not matched to a gene: 8. CDR3 sequence (DNA): TGTGCCAGTAGTATTAGTGGGGTAGCGGGAGCCTACGAGCAGTACTTC. It specifies CASSISGVAGAYEQYF.

The genes are TRBV12-5 and TRBJ2-5, with D unclear. V dropped 5 bases and J dropped 2 bases, with 9 bases sitting between them. Germline CDR1 is LGHNT and CDR2 is FRNRAP. This CDR3 comprises 13 residues. Here the CDR3 DNA reads TGTGCTAGTGGTACGCAGGTACAAGAGACCCAGTACTTC. As protein: CASGTQVQETQYF.

J is TRBJ2-1 and V is TRBV5-6, with D unresolved. V lost 3 bases to trimming and J lost 6 bases, with 13 bases between them. The CDR3 length is 14 residues. The germline V gene has CDR1 SGHDT and CDR2 YYEEEE. CDR3 region: CASSSPDWGNEQFF. DNA of the CDR3: TGTGCCAGCAGCTCCCCCGACTGGGGCAATGAGCAGTTCTTC.

The rearrangement links TRBV6-6 to TRBJ2-2; D not resolved. Germline CDR1 MNHNY, CDR2 SVGAGI (reference sequence). CDR3 length: 15 amino acids. Trimming took off 0 bases at V and 7 bases at J, with 12 bases between the two ends. The CDR3 DNA sequence: TGTGCCAGCAGTTACTCAGGAGTTCGCATCGGGGAGCTGTTTTTT. Amino acid sequence: CASSYSGVRIGELFF.

The rearrangement uses TRBV7-9 and TRBJ2-7, with unresolved D. CDR3 size: 14 residues. Trimming removed 1 base at V and 3 bases at J, with 10 bases between. Germline lookup yields CDR1 SEHNR and CDR2 FQNEAQ (reference sequence). CDR3 sequence (DNA): TGTGCCAGCAGCTTAGGTTCTTGGGACTACGAGCAGTACTTC. Its protein is CASSLGSWDYEQYF. The complete variable domain, with remaining parts taken from reference TRBV7-9 and TRBJ2-7, reads DTGVSQNPRHKITKRGQNVTFRCDPISEHNRLYWYRQTLGQGPEFLTYFQNEAQLEKSRLLSDRFSAERPKGSFSTLEIQRTEQGDSAMYLCASSLGSWDYEQYFGPGTRLTVT.

The V and J genes are TRBV3-1 (or the pseudogene TRBV3-2) and TRBJ2-7; the D gene could be TRBD1 or TRBD2 (6 bases each). This CDR3 is built from 14 residues. CDR1 LGHDT and CDR2 YNNKEL come from the germline V gene (reference sequence). The V end lost 4 bases, the J end lost 5 bases, and 15 bases lay between the germline ends. The CDR3 nucleotides are TGTGCCAGCAGCCGGGGGGCAGGGGTGCACGAGCAGTACTTC. As protein: CASSRGAGVHEQYF.

This clone was counted a few times. V and J are TRBV6-5 and TRBJ1-2; D gene uncertain. Germline CDR1 reads MNHEY; CDR2 reads SVGAGI. The ends were cut back, 6 bases at V and 5 bases at J, with 13 bases in the middle. This CDR3 has 13 residues. CDR3 sequence (DNA): TGTGCCAGCAGCGGGAGCCTGATTTATGGCTACACCTTC. It is translated as CASSGSLIYGYTF.